A selection of T cell receptor delta chains follows, all from one sample in a study of gamma-delta T cells after stem cell transplantation. TCRdb re-processed the RT-PCR reads via CATT. The sample lists approximately 4,200 delta-chain clones, under 2% occurring once. What was sequenced was gamma-delta T cells. These receptors were obtained from a human donor. It is not recorded whose cells these are; they may come from a transplant donor. Both conserved end residues are trimmed from each CDR3.

v_call: TRDV2
cdr3_aa: ACDTVGAPSDFTDKLI

v_call: TRDV2
cdr3_aa: ACDTLFTGGYLYTDKLI

v_call: TRDV2
cdr3_aa: ACDAVEIGTDTDKLI

v_call: TRDV2
cdr3_aa: ACDTVVRDTPGLFSWDTRQMF

v_call: TRDV2
cdr3_aa: ACDTLRLADKLI

v_call: TRDV2
cdr3_aa: ACDTIQGPGTTYTDKLI

v_call: TRDV2
cdr3_aa: ACDTLLEAGTDKLI

v_call: TRDV2
cdr3_aa: ACDPVLGGYRYTDKLI

v_call: TRDV2
cdr3_aa: ACDTVGDPEDTDKLI

v_call: TRDV2
cdr3_aa: ACDTLGESDKLI

v_call: TRDV2
cdr3_aa: ACDLLGDFTDKLI

v_call: TRDV2
cdr3_aa: ACDPLLGDRGKLI

v_call: TRDV2
cdr3_aa: ACDGWGETDKLI

v_call: TRDV2
cdr3_aa: ACDTLLGDSTDKLI

v_call: TRDV2
cdr3_aa: ACDSLLGDRGGIQGERYTDKLI

v_call: TRDV2
cdr3_aa: ACDTLNPPILGDTRDTDKLI

v_call: TRDV2
cdr3_aa: ACVPPLPDGDTDKLI

v_call: TRDV2
cdr3_aa: ARDTLLGDTLPSEDKLI

v_call: TRDV2
cdr3_aa: ACDPILGDTPDRKDVYTDKLI

v_call: TRDV2
cdr3_aa: ACDSLLGDTGLI

v_call: TRDV2
cdr3_aa: ACDTLTQTSELI

v_call: TRDV2
cdr3_aa: ACDTMAGWGPTYSDKLI

v_call: TRDV2
cdr3_aa: ACDTVTGGPTDKLI

v_call: TRDV2
cdr3_aa: ACDAIRALDQYTDKLI

v_call: TRDV2
cdr3_aa: ACDTVSTGGYENTDKLI

v_call: TRDV2
cdr3_aa: ACGTVGGRNTDKLI

v_call: TRDV2
cdr3_aa: ACDTVNNLRVGGSRDTRQMF

v_call: TRDV2
cdr3_aa: ACDTVGGAYTDKLI

v_call: TRDV2
cdr3_aa: ACDLLGDTRTDTDKLI

v_call: TRDV2
cdr3_aa: ACDTLGGEPDKLI

v_call: TRDV2
cdr3_aa: ACDTVVLGDNDHKLI

v_call: TRDV2
cdr3_aa: ACDSAGGLRADKLI

v_call: TRDV2
cdr3_aa: ACDTVLGDPFPYTDKLI

v_call: TRDV2
cdr3_aa: ACDPLGAQGPHTDKLI

v_call: TRDV2
cdr3_aa: ACDTVAILGEEADKLI

v_call: TRDV2
cdr3_aa: ACDTLGDNTSKLI

v_call: TRDV2
cdr3_aa: ACDTVGGAGARYTDKLI

v_call: TRDV2
cdr3_aa: ACGINTGGPWGIYTDKLT

v_call: TRDV2
cdr3_aa: ACDTHFFQGATDKLI

v_call: TRDV1
cdr3_aa: ALGETPRGLGIPDKLI

v_call: TRDV2
cdr3_aa: ACDPLLGDPVVTDKLI

v_call: TRDV2
cdr3_aa: ACDTLNPPILGDTRAGDTDKLI

v_call: TRDV2
cdr3_aa: ACDTLGDSTDKLI